The T cell receptor (beta chain) under discussion was sequenced for a study of CD8+CD57+ T cells in acquired aplastic anemia. Only patients with CD8+CD57+ cell expansion on flow cytometry were chosen for sequencing. Germline V gene data show CDR1 as SGHNT and CDR2 as YYREEE (reference sequence). Inclusive of both ends, the CDR3 amounts to 15 amino acids. Comments on this clonotype: The antigen is not known. It is unclear where the CDR3 begins or ends on the DNA, so no DNA is shown, and the CDR3 is as TCRdb lists it.

General study points: Sharing between patients and controls was observed for twenty-nine CD8+ CDR3 sequences.

CDR3 and TCR beta VDJ profiling relied on a genomic DNA template. In TCRdb, the reads were re-called with MiXCR into one record per CDR3 protein. The repertoire holds approximately 300,000 distinct CDR3 sequences, about three fifths seen once, with under 1.5% in the top ten. Material: sorted CD4+, CD8+, or CD8+CD57+ T cells (not recorded which) from PBMCs. The TCR comes from a human donor with aplastic anemia. The genes are TRBV5-4 and TRBJ2-7; the table's D call, TRBD2, has no DNA check behind it. CDR3 amino acids: CASSVGSGSTYERYF.